The clone carrying this T cell receptor beta chain showed up many times. MiXCR, run by TCRdb on the 5' RACE reads, gives a single entry per CDR3 protein. This table has over 70,000 distinct CDR3 sequences, roughly 9% appearing once. The data were taken from a study of spatial heterogeneity in lung cancer. Time point given: blood at routine non-recurrence follow-up after resection. The CDR3 contains 15 residues. With 6 bases removed from V and 5 bases from J, the gap between germline ends came to 19 bases. Looked up from germline, CDR1 is SGHAT and CDR2 is FQDESV (reference sequence). The V and J genes are TRBV11-1 and TRBJ2-5; D gene ambiguous. This sequence originates from a female donor with early-stage non-small cell lung cancer. The starting material was PBMCs, obtained at follow-up. CDR3 loop: CASSSQQRAQETQYF. For the CDR3, the DNA is TGTGCCAGCAGTTCCCAACAACGGGCTCAGGAGACCCAGTACTTC.